A single sample gave rise to the 32 T cell receptor beta chains below, sequenced in a study of blood T cell repertoires in COVID-19. Generated by immunoSEQ multiplex PCR, the TCRdb table keeps only in-frame clones and is missing some. The data show around 200,000 clones, with 70% to 85% seen just once and around 12% held by the top ten. Specimen: peripheral blood. Source of these receptors: a woman in her forties or fifties with acute or convalescent COVID-19.

The DNA of the CDR3 is TGTGCCACCAGTGTGCCCTCCGGGACAGTCACAGATACGCAGTATTTT. Amino acid sequence: CATSVPSGTVTDTQYF. The rearrangement links TRBV24-1 to TRBJ2-3, with 7 bases matching TRBD1. This CDR3 spans 16 amino acids. Germline CDR1 KGHDR, CDR2 SFDVKD. Unmatched junction bases numbered 9, after V lost 5 bases and J lost 2 bases.

V is TRBV9 and J is TRBJ1-5; no clear D. Trimming took 3 bases from V and 7 from J, leaving 14 bases between them. Looked up from germline, CDR1 is SGDLS and CDR2 is YYNGEE. The CDR3 has 14 amino acids. The CDR3: CASSAGLIGQPQHF. CDR3 nucleotide sequence: TGTGCCAGCAGCGCTGGACTGATTGGGCAGCCCCAGCATTTT.

The genes are TRBV2 and TRBJ1-6; D possibly corresponds to TRBD1 (6 bases). Looked up from germline, CDR1 is SNHLY and CDR2 is FYNNEI. Trimming took 6 bases from V and 5 from J, leaving 14 bases between them. CDR3 length: 15 residues. CDR3 nucleotide sequence: TGTGCCAGCAGACAACAGGGCCATGATAATTCACCCCTCCACTTT. Its translation: CASRQQGHDNSPLHF. Full variable domain (remainder filled in from reference TRBV2 and TRBJ1-6): EPEVTQTPSHQVTQMGQEVILRCVPISNHLYFYWYRQILGQKVEFLVSFYNNEISEKSEIFDDQFSVERPDGSNFTLKIRSTKLEDSAMYFCASRQQGHDNSPLHFGNGTRLTVT.

This clone has a handful of counts. This sequence joins TRBV4-1 and TRBJ1-2; D gene uncertain. The V end lost 2 bases, the J end lost 1 base, and 11 bases lay between the germline ends. CDR3 size: 15 residues. Germline CDR1 MGHRA, CDR2 YSYEKL. This chain's CDR3 is CASSQSPGINYGYTF. The CDR3 DNA is TGCGCCAGCAGCCAATCCCCGGGGATTAACTATGGCTACACCTTC.

V usage is TRBV6-6 and J usage is TRBJ2-2; 7 bases fit TRBD1. The J segment lost 2 bases and the V segment lost 7 bases, leaving 7 bases of the junction unmatched. From germline, CDR1 is MNHNY and CDR2 SVGAGI (reference sequence). This CDR3 has 15 amino acids. The CDR3 spells CASTQTGDNTGELFF. CDR3 in DNA: TGTGCCAGCACCCAAACAGGGGATAACACCGGGGAGCTGTTTTTT.

The chain combines TRBV6-5 with TRBJ2-3; 7 nucleotides agree with TRBD2. The CDR3 is made up of 15 amino acids. CDR1 MNHEY and CDR2 SVGAGI come from the germline V gene. V gave up 8 bases and J gave up 4 bases; unmatched junction bases: 12. The CDR3 reads CASGTWSGVPDTQYF. For the CDR3, the DNA is TGTGCCAGCGGAACTTGGAGCGGGGTTCCAGATACGCAGTATTTT.

The chain couples TRBV10-3 to TRBJ2-3; D gene ambiguous. This CDR3 region has 13 residues. Germline V lookup: CDR1 ENHRY, CDR2 SYGVKD. V was pared by 8 bases and J by 0 bases, with 9 bases between. The CDR3 DNA is TGTGCCATCTCCCTAGTAAGCACAGATACGCAGTATTTT. Its protein product is CAISLVSTDTQYF.

The genes are TRBV27 and TRBJ1-1; TRBD1 matches 9 bases. The CDR3 totals 16 residues. J lost 2 bases, V lost 5 bases, and 9 bases had no gene match. Germline V gene lookup returns CDR1 MNHEY and CDR2 SMNVEV (reference sequence). Here the CDR3 DNA reads TGTGCCAGCAGTCCCCTGGACAGGGGTAGTAACACTGAAGCTTTCTTT. Protein product: CASSPLDRGSNTEAFF.

As for this clone: This sample includes further DNA sequences coding for the same CDR3. This chain links TRBV7-2 with TRBJ2-7; 10 bases map to TRBD1. The CDR3 covers 14 residues. The germline V gene encodes CDR1 SGHTA and CDR2 FQGNSA. V lost 3 bases to trimming and J lost 6 bases; unmatched junction nucleotides: 5. The CDR3 DNA reads TGTGCCAGCAGCTTGAGACAGGGGGCAGGCGAGCAGTACTTC. Translating it yields CASSLRQGAGEQYF.

V gene TRBV29-1 combines with J gene TRBJ2-3, with 8 bases matching TRBD1. Germline V gene data show CDR1 as SQVTM and CDR2 as ANQGSEA. The CDR3 is 15 amino acids. The V gene end was trimmed by 8 bases and the J gene end by 2 bases; junction bases not matched to a gene: 12. CDR3 sequence (DNA): TGCAGCTCAGGCAGGGGGCCGGGCGACACAGATACGCAGTATTTT. This encodes CSSGRGPGDTDTQYF.

This chain links TRBV2 with TRBJ2-1; 10 bases are shared with TRBD2. V gave up 3 bases and J gave up 5 bases; unmatched junction bases: 4. The CDR3 consists of 15 residues. The germline V gene encodes CDR1 SNHLY and CDR2 FYNNEI. The CDR3 here is CASSESSGGNNEQFF. DNA of the CDR3: TGTGCCAGCAGTGAGTCTAGCGGGGGAAACAATGAGCAGTTCTTC.

The chain recombines TRBV27 with TRBJ2-7, with 7 bases identical to TRBD1. The V gene's germline CDR1 is MNHEY and CDR2 SMNVEV (reference sequence). The CDR3 has 14 residues. J lost 4 bases, V lost 4 bases, and 7 bases had no gene match. The CDR3, as DNA: TGTGCCAGCAGTTCGTGGGACAGAAGGTACGAGCAGTACTTC. Translation gives CASSSWDRRYEQYF.

This clone was detected a few times. The chain employs TRBV3-1 (or the pseudogene TRBV3-2) and TRBJ2-5; 9 bases are a match to TRBD1. The length of the CDR3 is 13 residues. Germline assignment: CDR1 LGHDT and CDR2 YNNKEL (reference sequence). V lost 6 bases and J lost 5; bases outside the gene matches: 4. This CDR3 is CASSRDRGETQYF. The CDR3 DNA reads TGTGCCAGCAGTAGAGACAGGGGGGAGACCCAGTACTTC.

The rearrangement links TRBV12-3 or TRBV12-4 to TRBJ1-2; D is perhaps TRBD1 (6 bases). This CDR3 contains 12 residues. Trimming removed 2 bases from V and 8 bases from J, with 9 bases in between. The CDR3 nucleotides read TGTGCCAGCAGTTTACCACAGGGCGGCTACACCTTC. Its translation: CASSLPQGGYTF.

V and J are TRBV2 and TRBJ2-7, with 10 nucleotides matching TRBD2. Trimming cost V 4 bases and J 4 bases; bases outside gene matches: 4. CDR1 is SNHLY and CDR2 is FYNNEI in the germline V gene. The CDR3 is 14 residues long. DNA for the CDR3: TGTGCCAGCAGTGGACTAGCGGGTATGTACGAGCAGTACTTC. It yields the protein CASSGLAGMYEQYF.

V usage is TRBV2 and J usage is TRBJ1-2, with a possible D match to TRBD1 (6 bases). Germline V CDR1 and CDR2: SNHLY, FYNNEI. The CDR3 is 14 residues long. V was clipped by 6 bases and J by 8 bases, with 19 bases between them. This CDR3 reads CASSLTRTVDGYTF. The CDR3 DNA reads as TGTGCCAGCAGCCTAACGCGGACAGTAGACGGCTACACCTTC.

The chain couples TRBV20-1 to TRBJ1-5, with D perhaps TRBD1 (6 bases). CDR1 is DFQATT and CDR2 is SNEGSKA in the germline V gene (reference sequence). V shed 3 bases and J shed 1 base, with 13 bases lying between them. The length of the CDR3 is 15 residues. DNA of the CDR3: TGCAGTGCTAGTAGGGGGGGCAGAAGCAATCAGCCCCAGCATTTT. This translates into CSASRGGRSNQPQHF.

This clone came up many times. The CDR3 sequence: CASSEARYEQYF. CDR3 nucleotide sequence: TGTGCCAGCAGTGAAGCGCGATACGAGCAGTACTTC. This rearrangement joins TRBV6-1 to TRBJ2-7; D call uncertain. There are 12 residues in the CDR3. The V and J ends lost 0 bases and 4 bases respectively, with 4 bases between them. Germline V lookup: CDR1 MNHNS, CDR2 SASEGT.

The chain couples TRBV10-3 to TRBJ1-3; D is uncertain. The CDR3 runs to 11 residues. Germline CDR1 ENHRY, CDR2 SYGVKD. V was clipped by 6 bases and J by 6 bases, with 6 bases between them. CDR3 nucleotides: TGTGCCATCAGGGGAGAAAACACCATATATTTT. This translates into CAIRGENTIYF.

V and J are TRBV12-3 or TRBV12-4 and TRBJ1-5; D is undetermined. V gave up 6 bases and J gave up 4 bases, with 7 bases separating them. The CDR3 is 12 amino acids. The CDR3 nucleotides read TGTGCCAGCAGCCCCCAGAATCAGCCCCAGCATTTT. Its translation is CASSPQNQPQHF.

The chain has TRBV27 and TRBJ1-6; TRBD1 matches 8 bases. The V gene end was trimmed by 6 bases and the J gene end by 7 bases; junction bases not matched to a gene: 5. The germline V gene encodes CDR1 MNHEY and CDR2 SMNVEV (reference sequence). This CDR3 has 14 amino acids. CDR3 bases: TGTGCCAGCAGGGACAGGGTCAGAAATTCACCCCTCCACTTT. Protein: CASRDRVRNSPLHF.

The V and J genes are TRBV6-5 and TRBJ1-6; 8 positions agree with TRBD1. The V gene end was trimmed by 5 bases and the J gene end by 10 bases; junction bases not matched to a gene: 10. Germline loops: CDR1 MNHEY, CDR2 SVGAGI. The CDR3 is 15 residues long. The CDR3 coding sequence is TGTGCCAGCAGTCCCGACAGGGGAGTAGGGTCACCCCTCCACTTT. Translating gives CASSPDRGVGSPLHF.

This sequence joins TRBV2 and TRBJ1-3; the D is unclear. This CDR3 region has 14 residues. CDR1 and CDR2 from the germline V gene are SNHLY and FYNNEI. Trimming left V 3 bases short and J 4 bases short, with 10 bases between. CDR3 sequence: CASSDGYLGNTIYF. CDR3 in DNA: TGTGCCAGCAGTGACGGGTACTTGGGAAACACCATATATTTT.

This chain uses TRBV4-3 with TRBJ2-2, with D tentatively TRBD1 (6 bases). The ends were cut back, 6 bases at V and 0 bases at J, with 11 bases in the middle. CDR3 length: 15 amino acids. Germline V lookup: CDR1 LGHNA, CDR2 YSLEER. The CDR3 nucleotides read TGCGCCAGCAGTCAGGGGTCCACGAACACCGGGGAGCTGTTTTTT. It translates to CASSQGSTNTGELFF.

The chain is built from TRBV11-2 and TRBJ1-5; TRBD1 aligns across 8 bases. V shed 1 base and J 5 bases; nucleotides not matched to a gene: 1. Germline V CDR1 and CDR2: SGHAT, FQNNGV. This CDR3 has 14 residues. The CDR3 reads CASSLGRGHQPQHF. The DNA for the CDR3 is TGTGCCAGCAGCTTAGGCAGGGGGCATCAGCCCCAGCATTTT.

The V gene is TRBV7-2, the J gene TRBJ1-6; 9 positions match TRBD1. Germline V CDR1 and CDR2: SGHTA, FQGNSA. V lost 2 bases to trimming and J lost 7 bases; unmatched junction nucleotides: 3. This CDR3 contains 15 residues. For the CDR3, the DNA is TGTGCCAGCAGCTTAATACAGGGGGCAAATTCACCCCTCCACTTT. Amino acid sequence: CASSLIQGANSPLHF.

This sequence joins TRBV15 and TRBJ1-4, with 10 nucleotides matching TRBD1. CDR1 and CDR2 (germline): LNHNV, YYDKDF (reference sequence). The CDR3 covers 17 residues. J gave up 7 bases and V 5 bases, and 13 bases lay outside the gene matches. In nucleotides, the CDR3 is TGTGCCACCAGCGGAAGACAGGGGGCTCTGGCAAGTGAAAAACTGTTTTTT. This sequence encodes CATSGRQGALASEKLFF.

This sequence joins TRBV5-5 and TRBJ1-2; no definite D call. Germline loops: CDR1 SGHKS, CDR2 YYEKEE (reference sequence). The CDR3 runs to 11 residues. V was shortened by 2 bases and J by 7 bases, with 6 bases between the two germline ends. CDR3 sequence (DNA): TGTGCCAGCAGCTTAAATAGTGGCTACACCTTC. Amino acids: CASSLNSGYTF. Complete variable domain (other parts from reference TRBV5-5 and TRBJ1-2): DAGVTQSPTHLIKTRGQQVTLRCSPISGHKSVSWYQQVLGQGPQFIFQYYEKEERGRGNFPDRFSARQFPNYSSELNVNALLLGDSALYLCASSLNSGYTFGSGTRLTVV.

The rearrangement links TRBV18 to TRBJ1-5; 7 bases fit TRBD1. The CDR3 sequence is 17 residues long. Germline lookup yields CDR1 KGHSH and CDR2 LQKENI. V was pared by 2 bases and J by 3 bases, with 10 bases of the junction left unmatched. The CDR3 loop is CASSPDRVDSPNQPQHF. The CDR3 DNA is TGTGCCAGCTCACCAGACAGGGTGGACTCCCCCAATCAGCCCCAGCATTTT.

This chain links TRBV6-5 with TRBJ1-5; TRBD1 is a possible D gene (6 bases). Germline V gene lookup returns CDR1 MNHEY and CDR2 SVGAGI. The CDR3 totals 15 residues. Trimming took off 6 bases at V and 0 bases at J, with 12 bases between the two ends. CDR3 coding DNA: TGTGCCAGCAGAGTCGACAGGAGTAGCAATCAGCCCCAGCATTTT. Translated, it gives CASRVDRSSNQPQHF.

V is TRBV19 and J is TRBJ2-4; TRBD1 is a possible D gene (5 bases). Germline CDR1 reads LNHDA; CDR2 reads SQIVND (reference sequence). The CDR3 consists of 14 residues. The V end was cut by 5 bases, the J end by 6 bases, with 14 bases between. The CDR3 DNA sequence: TGTGCCAGTAGTCCGCGACAGACCCTAAACATTCAGTACTTC. Encoded protein: CASSPRQTLNIQYF.

Comments on this clone: The germline gene is not matched at one end of the junction; a read error may be the cause. The rearrangement joins TRBV7-7 to TRBJ2-2, with D tentatively TRBD1 (6 bases). Germline CDR1 reads SSHAT; CDR2 reads FNYEAQ (reference sequence). The length of the CDR3 is 15 residues. CDR3 loop: CASSQGIGNTGELFF. The CDR3 DNA reads as TGTGCTAGCAGCCAGGGGATCGGGAACACCGGGGAGCTGTTTTTT.